These 3 T cell receptor beta chains were sequenced from one sample in a study of cytomegalovirus exposure and HLA in healthy donors. Sequencing used immunoSEQ multiplex PCR; TCRdb keeps in-frame clones, though not all of them. The sample has some 120,000 clones; about 85% are singletons. Sequenced input: PBMCs. The origin of the receptors is a woman in her twenties or thirties in good health and CMV-seronegative.

V is TRBV29-1 and J is TRBJ1-2; D remains unclear. The CDR3 contains 12 residues. V was pared by 5 bases and J by 4 bases, with 11 bases between. Germline CDR1 and CDR2: SQVTM and ANQGSEA. CDR3 DNA: TGCAGCGTTTCCGAGGGCATCTATGGCTACACCTTC. This sequence encodes CSVSEGIYGYTF.

This clone occurred a few times. This chain uses TRBV9 with TRBJ1-2, with 10 bases that match TRBD1. V lost 0 bases to trimming and J lost 3 bases; unmatched junction nucleotides: 2. This CDR3 contains 15 residues. Germline V gene sequence: CDR1 SGDLS, CDR2 YYNGEE. In DNA, the CDR3 is TGTGCCAGCAGCGTAGACGGGACAGGGGACTATGGCTACACCTTC. It is translated as CASSVDGTGDYGYTF.

This clone was seen a few times. The chain has TRBV6-1 and TRBJ1-1, with 10 bases that match TRBD1. Per germline, CDR1 MNHNS and CDR2 SASEGT. This CDR3 contains 14 residues. In nucleotides, the CDR3 is TGTGAATCTAGGGACAGGGGAATGAACACTGAAGCTTTCTTT. This encodes CESRDRGMNTEAFF.